This T cell receptor beta chain was sequenced for a study of shared clonotypes between healthy human individuals. Regarding the study as a whole: As a rule, naive subsets had a larger estimated richness than memory subsets.

As to this clone: Its antigen is unidentified.

CDR3 length equals 12 residues. The V gene's germline CDR1 is WSHSY and CDR2 SAAADI. Trimming stripped 6 bases from V and 6 bases from J, with 9 bases between. Method: immunoSEQ multiplex PCR; TCRdb's copy keeps in-frame clones and lacks some. The sample records some 2,000,000 clones, 95% being singletons. Sequenced material: naive CD4+ T cells sorted from blood. Subset reported: CD45RA+ positively selected. This clonotype was sampled from a man younger than 30 in good health. The rearrangement joins TRBV10-2 to TRBJ1-5, with unresolved D. CDR3 amino acids: CASRNWSQPQHF. CDR3 bases: TGCGCCAGCAGAAACTGGAGTCAGCCCCAGCATTTT.